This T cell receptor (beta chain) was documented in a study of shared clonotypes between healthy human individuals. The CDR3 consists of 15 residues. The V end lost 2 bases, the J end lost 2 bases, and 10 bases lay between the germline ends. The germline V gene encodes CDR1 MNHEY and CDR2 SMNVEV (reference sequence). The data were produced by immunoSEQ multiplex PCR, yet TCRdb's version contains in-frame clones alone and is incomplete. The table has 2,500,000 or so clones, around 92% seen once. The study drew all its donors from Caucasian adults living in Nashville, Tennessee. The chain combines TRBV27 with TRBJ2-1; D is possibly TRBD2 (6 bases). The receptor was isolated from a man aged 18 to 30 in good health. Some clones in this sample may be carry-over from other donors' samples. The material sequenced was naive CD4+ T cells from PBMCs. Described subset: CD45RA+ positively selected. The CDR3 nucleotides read TGTGCCAGCAGTTTAAGCGGGCAGGCCTACAATGAGCAGTTCTTC. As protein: CASSLSGQAYNEQFF.